A single T cell receptor (beta chain) is shown here with its context. This sample stems from a study of blood T cell repertoires in COVID-19. The germline V gene has CDR1 SGHKS and CDR2 YYEKEE (reference sequence). CDR3 length: 14 amino acids. Trimming cost V 6 bases and J 11 bases, with 23 bases left between them. Assay used: immunoSEQ multiplex PCR; TCRdb lists only in-frame clones, some missing. The data contain a few hundred thousand clones, 80% to 90% of them singletons. The TCR was taken from a woman aged 50 to 60 with acute or convalescent COVID-19. The V gene is TRBV5-5, the J gene TRBJ1-1, with D perhaps matching TRBD1 (6 bases). The sample comprised peripheral blood. This CDR3 is CASNQGLLIQSAFF. The CDR3 nucleotides read TGTGCCAGCAACCAGGGGTTATTAATCCAATCGGCTTTCTTT.